Sequencing of this T cell receptor beta chain was carried out in a study of B cell selection in AIRE deficiency. Measured with immunoSEQ multiplex PCR; TCRdb has only the in-frame clones, and not every one. The table has about 26,000 clones, 92% seen once. The CDR3 runs 11 residues. Per the germline V gene, CDR1 is SGHAT and CDR2 is FQNNGV. V gave up 5 bases and J gave up 5 bases, with 6 bases separating them. Regulatory T cells were sorted as CD4+CD25hiCD127low/negative. Sequencing was done on a sample of CD4+CD25+ Tregs sorted from PBMCs. The receptor was isolated from a human donor in good health. The chain joins TRBV11-2 to TRBJ2-5; D is unresolved. This chain's CDR3 is CASSQMETQYF. In DNA, the CDR3 is TGTGCCAGCAGCCAAATGGAGACCCAGTACTTC. The whole variable domain, remainder taken from reference TRBV11-2 and TRBJ2-5, is EAGVAQSPRYKIIEKRQSVAFWCNPISGHATLYWYQQILGQGPKLLIQFQNNGVVDDSQLPKDRFSAERLKGVDSTLKIQPAKLEDSAVYLCASSQMETQYFGPGTRLLVL.